This TCR beta chain was observed in a study of technical replicates of blood from a few donors. Data came from immunoSEQ multiplex PCR; TCRdb stores just in-frame clones and leaves some out. The data contain about 61,000 clones, about 96% of them singletons. The ends were cut back, 8 bases at V and 5 bases at J, with 13 bases in the middle. Germline CDR1 is MNHNS and CDR2 is SASEGT. CDR3 size: 13 residues. The sequenced material came from T cells isolated from PBMCs. The clonotype originates from a human donor in good health. V gene TRBV6-1 combines with J gene TRBJ2-1, with D maybe TRBD1 (8 bases). Here the CDR3 DNA reads TGTGCCAGCGGGAGGGACAGGAACAATGAGCAGTTCTTC. Encoded protein: CASGRDRNNEQFF.